This passage covers 28 T cell receptor beta chains from one sample sequenced in a study of blood T cell repertoires in COVID-19. Libraries were prepared by immunoSEQ multiplex PCR; TCRdb keeps only in-frame clonotypes and omits some of them. The sample records fewer than 150,000 clones, 81% being singletons. Sequenced sample: peripheral blood. The source of these receptors is a man between 50 and 59 years old with acute or convalescent COVID-19.

V is TRBV27 and J is TRBJ2-1; weak D call: TRBD1 (6 bases). V lost 0 bases to trimming and J lost 4 bases, with 10 bases between them. The CDR3 runs 15 residues. Germline V gene sequence: CDR1 MNHEY, CDR2 SMNVEV (reference sequence). CDR3 protein: CASSLSQGSYNEQFF. For the CDR3, the DNA is TGTGCCAGCAGTTTATCACAGGGATCTTACAATGAGCAGTTCTTC.

The gene calls are TRBV28 and TRBJ1-4; D possibly corresponds to TRBD1 (5 bases). CDR3 length: 14 amino acids. The V end was cut by 5 bases, the J end by 7 bases, with 14 bases between. Germline V CDR1 and CDR2: MDHEN, SYDVKM. DNA for the CDR3: TGTGCCAGCAGTCCCCCCTCAGACAGTGAAAAACTGTTTTTT. Translated, it gives CASSPPSDSEKLFF.

V and J are TRBV6-5 and TRBJ2-1; 11 nucleotides line up with TRBD1. Per germline, CDR1 MNHEY and CDR2 SVGAGI. V dropped 8 bases and J dropped 9; count of bases not matched to a gene: 9. The CDR3 totals 14 residues. As DNA, the CDR3 is TGTGCCAGCGGCCGGGACAGGGGGGGGGTTGAGCAGTTCTTC. It codes for CASGRDRGGVEQFF.

This chain connects TRBV4-2 to TRBJ2-3; 14 bases are shared with TRBD2. This CDR3 comprises 19 residues. V was pared by 1 base and J by 0 bases, with 6 bases of the junction left unmatched. From germline, CDR1 is LGHNA and CDR2 YNFKEQ. For the CDR3, the DNA is TGTGCCAGCAGCCAAGCCCTGGGACTAGCGGGGGCTAGCACAGATACGCAGTATTTT. Protein product: CASSQALGLAGASTDTQYF.

This clone was counted a single time. The chain combines TRBV18 with TRBJ1-4, with 8 bases matching TRBD1. CDR3 size: 17 residues. Germline assignment: CDR1 KGHSH and CDR2 LQKENI. J gave up 0 bases and V 6 bases, and 9 bases lay outside the gene matches. CDR3 DNA: TGTGCCAGCTCTCCAAGGACAGGGACTGCAACTAATGAAAAACTGTTTTTT. It translates to CASSPRTGTATNEKLFF.

This clone was recorded many times. The J gene is TRBJ2-7, the V gene TRBV19; D is undetermined. Germline loops: CDR1 LNHDA, CDR2 SQIVND (reference sequence). Trimming took off 6 bases at V and 4 bases at J, with 13 bases between the two ends. CDR3 length: 13 residues. The CDR3 sequence: CASSLGRPYEQYF. CDR3 bases: TGTGCCAGTAGCCTCGGCAGGCCTTACGAGCAGTACTTC.

This clone showed up just once. V usage is TRBV3-1 (or the pseudogene TRBV3-2) and J usage is TRBJ1-1; no clear D gene. The CDR3 runs 14 residues. Germline lookup yields CDR1 LGHDT and CDR2 YNNKEL (reference sequence). V lost 2 bases, J lost 1 base, and 8 bases lay in between. The chain's CDR3 is CASSQLSPNTEAFF. CDR3 nucleotide sequence: TGTGCCAGCAGCCAACTTTCCCCGAACACTGAAGCTTTCTTT.

The rearrangement uses TRBV29-1 and TRBJ1-5, with TRBD1 identical over 8 bases. CDR3 length: 14 amino acids. V gave up 4 bases and J gave up 5 bases; unmatched junction bases: 7. Germline lookup yields CDR1 SQVTM and CDR2 ANQGSEA. DNA for the CDR3: TGCAGCGTTGGATCGGACAGGGACCATCAGCCCCAGCATTTT. Its protein product is CSVGSDRDHQPQHF.

The table lists this clone with a count of one. This sequence joins TRBV6-5 and TRBJ2-7; D perhaps matches TRBD1 (6 bases). V was clipped by 6 bases and J by 6 bases, with 12 bases between them. The CDR3 spans 12 residues. Germline V gives CDR1 MNHEY, CDR2 SVGAGI. CDR3 coding DNA: TGTGCCAGCAGCCCCAGGGGTCGCGAGCAGTACTTC. Residues: CASSPRGREQYF.

This clone was detected once. Other DNA sequences within the sample encode an identical CDR3. The chain couples TRBV20-1 to TRBJ1-2; weak D call: TRBD1 (5 bases). The V end lost 6 bases, the J end lost 5 bases, and 7 bases lay between the germline ends. The CDR3 totals 10 residues. Germline CDR1 reads DFQATT; CDR2 reads SNEGSKA (reference sequence). The CDR3 DNA reads as TGCAGTGCCAGGGCTTATGGCTACACCTTC. Protein: CSARAYGYTF.

The chain carries TRBV11-2 and TRBJ2-6; D possibly corresponds to TRBD1 (5 bases). The CDR3 runs to 16 residues. Germline loops: CDR1 SGHAT, CDR2 FQNNGV. V shed 0 bases and J shed 2 bases, with 8 bases lying between them. This CDR3 is CASSLDSGTGANVLTF. In DNA, the CDR3 is TGTGCCAGCAGCTTAGACTCAGGGACTGGGGCCAACGTCCTGACTTTC.

The genes are TRBV24-1 and TRBJ2-3; TRBD1 is a possible D gene (5 bases). Germline V CDR1 and CDR2: KGHDR, SFDVKD. The CDR3 length is 14 residues. V lost 6 bases, J lost 0 bases, and 9 bases lay in between. DNA for the CDR3: TGTGCCACCAGTCCCAGGGAAAGCACAGATACGCAGTATTTT. This encodes CATSPRESTDTQYF.

The chain joins TRBV4-2 to TRBJ1-1, with D tentatively TRBD1 (6 bases). V gave up 4 bases and J gave up 6 bases, with 15 bases separating them. This CDR3 is built from 14 residues. Germline V gene sequence: CDR1 LGHNA, CDR2 YNFKEQ. The CDR3 region has the DNA TGTGCCAGCAGCCCGACAGGTCTCGGCGCTGAAGCTTTCTTT. It encodes CASSPTGLGAEAFF.

V gene TRBV7-2 combines with J gene TRBJ2-3; unclear D gene. CDR3 length: 15 amino acids. Germline CDR1 is SGHTA and CDR2 is FQGNSA. Trimming cost V 1 base and J 0 bases, with 8 bases left between them. The CDR3 spells CASSLDSTSTDTQYF. The CDR3 bases are TGTGCCAGCAGCTTAGACTCAACTAGCACAGATACGCAGTATTTT. Combining the CDR3 with reference TRBV7-2 and TRBJ2-3 gives the whole variable domain GAGVSQSPSNKVTEKGKDVELRCDPISGHTALYWYRQSLGQGLEFLIYFQGNSAPDKSGLPSDRFSAERTGGSVSTLTIQRTQQEDSAVYLCASSLDSTSTDTQYFGPGTRLTVL.

Worth noting for this clone: The germline gene is not matched at one end of the junction; a read error may be the cause. V gene TRBV13 combines with J gene TRBJ2-1, with 8 bases matching TRBD1. The CDR3 extends over 12 amino acids. Germline V gene sequence: CDR1 PRHDT, CDR2 FYEKMQ (reference sequence). CDR3 sequence reads: CASRKGTGVIIF. As DNA, the CDR3 is TGTGCCAGCAGGAAAGGGACAGGTGTCATTATCTTC.

The CDR3, as DNA: TGTGCCAGCAGCAAAGCAGCAAGGGGCACTGAAGCTTTCTTT. It specifies CASSKAARGTEAFF. The chain couples TRBV21-1 to TRBJ1-1; no check of the table's D call, TRBD1, against the DNA was made. TRBV21-1 is designated a pseudogene. The CDR3 length is 14 residues.

J is TRBJ1-5 and V is TRBV19, with unresolved D. The CDR3 runs to 12 residues. Trimming removed 6 bases from V and 12 bases from J, with 15 bases in between. Germline assignment: CDR1 LNHDA and CDR2 SQIVND (reference sequence). CDR3 coding DNA: TGTGCCAGTAGACAACCCCCGGAGATCCAGCATTTT. This gives the protein CASRQPPEIQHF.

The genes are TRBV5-1 and TRBJ2-2, with 9 bases identical to TRBD1. The ends lost 2 bases at V and 7 bases at J; junction bases unmatched: 6. The germline V gene has CDR1 SGHRS and CDR2 YFSETQ. The CDR3 has 15 amino acids. The CDR3 protein is CASSFTGTGIGELFF. The CDR3 region has the DNA TGCGCCAGCAGCTTTACCGGGACAGGGATCGGGGAGCTGTTTTTT.

This rearrangement joins TRBV7-8 to TRBJ2-7, with a tentative D call TRBD1 (6 bases). The CDR3 spans 13 residues. The V gene's germline CDR1 is SGHVS and CDR2 FQNEAQ. V was shortened by 5 bases and J by 6 bases, with 14 bases between the two germline ends. CDR3 nucleotides: TGTGCCAGCAGCGTCAGGGACACGGGCGAGCAGTACGTC. Amino acids: CASSVRDTGEQYV.

CDR3 nucleotide sequence: TGTGCCAGCAGTATGGGACAGACTGAAGCTTTCTTT. Residues: CASSMGQTEAFF. This chain joins TRBV12-3 or TRBV12-4 and TRBJ1-1, with 7 positions matching TRBD1. The V gene end was trimmed by 5 bases and the J gene end by 5 bases; junction bases not matched to a gene: 2. CDR3 length equals 12 residues.

CDR3 coding DNA: TGTGCCAGCAGCCCCGTGCCGGGACAGGGTGGTGGCTACACCTTC. This encodes CASSPVPGQGGGYTF. The genes are TRBV9 and TRBJ1-2, with 9 bases identical to TRBD1. CDR3 length equals 15 residues. Germline loops: CDR1 SGDLS, CDR2 YYNGEE. The V gene end was trimmed by 4 bases and the J gene end by 7 bases; junction bases not matched to a gene: 11.

V and J are TRBV6-5 and TRBJ2-2, with D unclear. Germline lookup yields CDR1 MNHEY and CDR2 SVGAGI. V was cut by 5 bases and J by 0 bases, with 4 bases left in between. CDR3 length: 13 amino acids. DNA for the CDR3: TGTGCCAGCAGTCCCTCGAACACCGGGGAGCTGTTTTTT. This gives the protein CASSPSNTGELFF.

The V gene is TRBV4-1, the J gene TRBJ1-4; 9 nucleotides align to TRBD1. Per the germline V gene, CDR1 is MGHRA and CDR2 is YSYEKL. The CDR3 has 17 amino acids. With 0 bases clipped from V and 5 bases from J, the junction kept 7 bases outside the gene matches. As DNA, the CDR3 is TGCGCCAGCAGCCAAGATAGGGGGACAGGGACAAATGAAAAACTGTTTTTT. It codes for CASSQDRGTGTNEKLFF.

This chain connects TRBV19 to TRBJ2-5; maybe TRBD2 (6 bases). The CDR3 runs to 16 residues. V was clipped by 3 bases and J by 4 bases, with 18 bases between them. Germline CDR1 reads LNHDA; CDR2 reads SQIVND (reference sequence). CDR3 coding DNA: TGTGCCAGTAGTATCGCGGGGTCGGTATATGGAGAGACCCAGTACTTC. This codes for CASSIAGSVYGETQYF.

This clone has only a few counts. The rearrangement joins TRBV7-8 to TRBJ2-7, with D possibly TRBD1 on 6 matching bases. Germline V gene lookup returns CDR1 SGHVS and CDR2 FQNEAQ. This CDR3 is 13 amino acids long. V was shortened by 3 bases and J by 6 bases, with 12 bases between the two germline ends. The CDR3 here is CASSFVRGSEQYV. The CDR3 DNA reads TGTGCCAGCAGCTTCGTCAGGGGATCCGAGCAGTACGTC.

The V call is TRBV2, the J call TRBJ2-2, with a possible D match to TRBD1 (6 bases). Trimming left V 5 bases short and J 1 base short, with 8 bases between. Per germline, CDR1 SNHLY and CDR2 FYNNEI. The CDR3 consists of 14 residues. The CDR3 spells CASSRTVNTGELFF. CDR3 sequence (DNA): TGTGCCAGCAGTCGGACAGTGAACACCGGGGAGCTGTTTTTT.

This clone was counted once. The rearrangement joins TRBV2 to TRBJ1-1; D may be TRBD1 (5 bases). The V gene lost 3 bases and the J gene lost 3 bases, with 8 bases spanning the gap. CDR3 length: 13 amino acids. Germline CDR1 is SNHLY and CDR2 is FYNNEI. CDR3 in DNA: TGTGCCAGCAGTGACAGGGCTCACACTGAAGCTTTCTTT. Translating gives CASSDRAHTEAFF. The variable domain in full, with the rest retrieved from reference TRBV2 and TRBJ1-1, is EPEVTQTPSHQVTQMGQEVILRCVPISNHLYFYWYRQILGQKVEFLVSFYNNEISEKSEIFDDQFSVERPDGSNFTLKIRSTKLEDSAMYFCASSDRAHTEAFFGQGTRLTVV.

The chain uses TRBV5-8 and TRBJ1-5; D is possibly TRBD1 (6 bases). V was pared by 0 bases and J by 6 bases, with 10 bases between. This CDR3 has 14 amino acids. Germline CDR1 reads SGHTS; CDR2 reads YDEGEE. CDR3 sequence (DNA): TGTGCCAGCAGCTTGGTGCAGGGGAGTCAGCCCCAGCATTTT. Its translation is CASSLVQGSQPQHF.